The next 24 T cell receptor beta chains were all read from a single sample in a study of cytomegalovirus exposure and HLA in healthy donors. The PCR had 60 Vbeta and 13 Jbeta primers. Profiled with immunoSEQ multiplex PCR; TCRdb holds only in-frame clones, not every one. This table has about 130,000 clones, over 75% appearing once. The sample comprised PBMCs. Receptor source: a boy aged 5-17 years in good health and CMV-seronegative.

DNA for the CDR3: TGTGCCAGCATGGGGGGTCGGGGGACCTACGAGCAGTACTTC. This codes for CASMGGRGTYEQYF. This chain uses TRBV2 with TRBJ2-7; tentatively, D is TRBD2 (6 bases). V gave up 7 bases and J gave up 2 bases, with 15 bases separating them. The germline gives CDR1 SNHLY, CDR2 FYNNEI. The CDR3 spans 14 residues.

This clone was seen only once. This chain links TRBV20-1 with TRBJ2-5; D not certain. The V gene's germline CDR1 is DFQATT and CDR2 SNEGSKA (reference sequence). V lost 0 bases and J lost 5, with 4 bases in between. This CDR3 has 11 amino acids. This CDR3 is CSARDRETQYF. CDR3 coding DNA: TGCAGTGCTAGAGATCGTGAGACCCAGTACTTC.

The CDR3 nucleotides read TGTGCCAGTAGTATAGTACTAGCCGCGGGAGAGACCCAGTACTTC. This translates into CASSIVLAAGETQYF. The V call is TRBV19, the J call TRBJ2-5; a possible D gene is TRBD2 (6 bases). V was shortened by 1 base and J by 4 bases, with 13 bases between the two germline ends. This CDR3 is built from 15 residues. Germline V gene lookup returns CDR1 LNHDA and CDR2 SQIVND (reference sequence).

The J gene is TRBJ2-2, the V gene TRBV5-1, with 8 bases fitting TRBD1. The ends lost 0 bases at V and 5 bases at J; junction bases unmatched: 0. This CDR3 is built from 14 residues. The germline V gene has CDR1 SGHRS and CDR2 YFSETQ. In nucleotides, the CDR3 is TGCGCCAGCAGCTTGGGACAGGGGACCGGGGAGCTGTTTTTT. It encodes CASSLGQGTGELFF. Looking up the rest from reference TRBV5-1 and TRBJ2-2 gives the full variable domain: KAGVTQTPRYLIKTRGQQVTLSCSPISGHRSVSWYQQTPGQGLQFLFEYFSETQRNKGNFPGRFSGRQFSNSRSEMNVSTLELGDSALYLCASSLGQGTGELFFGEGSRLTVL.

The DNA of the CDR3 is TGTGCCAGCTCAAGCCCGGGACAGAGAACCGGGGAGCTGTTTTTT. Residues: CASSSPGQRTGELFF. The J gene is TRBJ2-2, the V gene TRBV18; TRBD1 aligns across 7 bases. Germline CDR1 reads KGHSH; CDR2 reads LQKENI. The CDR3 runs 15 residues. Unmatched junction bases numbered 8, after V lost 5 bases and J lost 5 bases.

V usage is TRBV19 and J usage is TRBJ2-7, with D possibly matching TRBD1 (6 bases). Germline CDR1 reads LNHDA; CDR2 reads SQIVND (reference sequence). Trimming took 1 base from V and 3 from J, leaving 13 bases between them. The length of the CDR3 is 15 residues. The CDR3 spells CASSIVAGDIYEQYF. The CDR3 coding sequence is TGTGCCAGTAGTATAGTGGCAGGGGATATCTACGAGCAGTACTTC.

This chain links TRBV19 with TRBJ2-2; the D gene is possibly TRBD2 (5 bases). Germline V lookup: CDR1 LNHDA, CDR2 SQIVND (reference sequence). The V and J ends lost 0 bases and 0 bases respectively, with 8 bases between them. This CDR3 spans 16 amino acids. The CDR3 protein is CASSIDRGANTGELFF. The CDR3 nucleotides are TGTGCCAGTAGTATAGATCGGGGTGCGAACACCGGGGAGCTGTTTTTT.

The V and J genes are TRBV4-2 and TRBJ1-1; TRBD1 is a possible D gene (5 bases). The germline V and J ends were trimmed by 1 base and 6 bases, with 15 bases remaining between them. This CDR3 region has 15 residues. Germline assignment: CDR1 LGHNA and CDR2 YNFKEQ. CDR3 in amino acids: CASSQALGLLSEAFF. CDR3 DNA sequence: TGTGCCAGCAGCCAAGCATTGGGGCTCTTATCTGAAGCTTTCTTT.

Only one count was recorded for this clone. The rearrangement joins TRBV19 to TRBJ2-7, with 7 positions matching TRBD2. The CDR3 covers 15 residues. J gave up 3 bases and V 4 bases, and 9 bases lay outside the gene matches. Germline V CDR1 and CDR2: LNHDA, SQIVND (reference sequence). Written as DNA, the CDR3 is TGTGCCAGTAGTACCGCATCCTTAGCGGGCTACGAGCAGTACTTC. This translates into CASSTASLAGYEQYF.

The chain links TRBV29-1 to TRBJ1-3; possibly TRBD1 for D (5 bases). V lost 0 bases and J lost 5, with 8 bases in between. The CDR3 spans 13 residues. The germline CDR1 and CDR2 sequences are SQVTM and ANQGSEA. The chain's CDR3 is CSVEDGTRNTIYF. Written as DNA, the CDR3 is TGCAGCGTTGAAGATGGGACTAGAAACACCATATATTTT. Together with reference TRBV29-1 and TRBJ1-3, the CDR3 gives the full variable domain: SAVISQKPSRDICQRGTSLTIQCQVDSQVTMMFWYRQQPGQSLTLIATANQGSEATYESGFVIDKFPISRPNLTFSTLTVSNMSPEDSSIYLCSVEDGTRNTIYFGEGSWLTVV.

This sequence joins TRBV5-1 and TRBJ2-2, with D perhaps TRBD1 (6 bases). Trimming left V 0 bases short and J 5 bases short, with 14 bases between. The CDR3 covers 16 residues. The V gene's germline CDR1 is SGHRS and CDR2 YFSETQ. The CDR3 sequence: CASSLEPVTGTGELFF. In nucleotides, the CDR3 is TGCGCCAGCAGCTTGGAGCCGGTAACAGGGACCGGGGAGCTGTTTTTT.

The chain uses TRBV30 and TRBJ1-2; D gene unclear. The CDR3 contains 12 residues. Germline assignment: CDR1 GTSNPN and CDR2 SVGIG (reference sequence). The CDR3 protein is CARTLADYGYTF. In nucleotides, the CDR3 is TGTGCTCGCACGCTGGCGGACTATGGCTACACCTTC.

The chain recombines TRBV4-3 with TRBJ2-1, with 10 bases matching TRBD2. The CDR3 has 15 residues. Germline CDR1 LGHNA, CDR2 YSLEER. Germline trimming cut 1 base from V and 9 bases from J; bases unmatched to any gene: 6. In DNA form, the CDR3 reads TGCGCCAGCAGCCAAGGTCTTTCTAGCGGGAGTGAGCAGTTCTTC. Translating it yields CASSQGLSSGSEQFF.

This clone occurred a few times. This chain links TRBV5-5 with TRBJ1-1; D is unclear. The CDR3 has 16 amino acids. Per germline, CDR1 SGHKS and CDR2 YYEKEE (reference sequence). Trimming shortened V by 5 bases and J by 4 bases, and 21 bases separated the two germline ends. The CDR3, as DNA: TGTGCCAGCAGTCGGGAACTCGGCAGGTGGGGCACTGAAGCTTTCTTT. Translating gives CASSRELGRWGTEAFF.

CDR3 sequence reads: CASSLSGAITDTQYF. In DNA, the CDR3 is TGTGCCAGCAGCTTAAGCGGGGCAATCACAGATACGCAGTATTTT. J is TRBJ2-3 and V is TRBV7-3; possibly TRBD2 for D (6 bases). Per the germline V gene, CDR1 is SGHTA and CDR2 is FQGTGA. The CDR3 is 15 amino acids. V lost 1 base, J lost 2 bases, and 10 bases lay in between.

The gene calls are TRBV7-9 and TRBJ1-5; TRBD1 aligns across 8 bases. Germline CDR1 SEHNR, CDR2 FQNEAQ (reference sequence). The junction had 6 bases not matched to a gene; V was cut back by 5 bases and J by 3 bases. The CDR3 runs 15 residues. CDR3 sequence: CASSVGQGDNQPQHF. Here the CDR3 DNA reads TGTGCCAGCAGCGTTGGACAGGGAGACAATCAGCCCCAGCATTTT.

This clone was seen just once. Germline is not matched at one junction end, which may reflect a read error. The chain carries TRBV9 and TRBJ2-5; D uncertain. The CDR3 sequence is 8 residues long. Germline values: CDR1 SGDLS, CDR2 YYNGEE. In nucleotides, the CDR3 is TGTGCCAGCAGCCCTAGTGACTTC. Translated: CASSPSDF.

This rearrangement joins TRBV5-4 to TRBJ1-1; D is undetermined. Looked up from germline, CDR1 is SGHNT and CDR2 is YYREEE (reference sequence). Trimming stripped 0 bases from V and 8 bases from J, with 8 bases between. This CDR3 spans 12 amino acids. Here the CDR3 reads CASSLASREAFF. Written as DNA, the CDR3 is TGTGCCAGCAGCTTGGCGTCGAGAGAAGCTTTCTTT.

This clone is a singleton in its sample. The V call is TRBV18, the J call TRBJ2-5, with D possibly being TRBD1 (6 bases). The CDR3 is 16 residues long. Germline-derived CDR1 and CDR2 are KGHSH and LQKENI. Trimming removed 4 bases at V and 3 bases at J, with 18 bases between. The CDR3 DNA reads TGTGCCAGCTCACGACCGGGACAAGGGATGGAAGAGACCCAGTACTTC. This gives the protein CASSRPGQGMEETQYF. The variable domain in full, with the rest retrieved from reference TRBV18 and TRBJ2-5, is NAGVMQNPRHLVRRRGQEARLRCSPMKGHSHVYWYRQLPEEGLKFMVYLQKENIIDESGMPKERFSAEFPKEGPSILRIQQVVRGDSAAYFCASSRPGQGMEETQYFGPGTRLLVL.

As for this clone: A read error may account for a junction end that differs from germline. The chain combines TRBV19 with TRBJ1-1, with 8 bases that match TRBD1. This CDR3 is 13 amino acids long. The germline V gene has CDR1 LNHDA and CDR2 SQIVND (reference sequence). This CDR3 is CASTNDRGTKAFF. CDR3 DNA sequence: TGTGCCAGTACAAACGACAGGGGCACTAAAGCTTTCTTT.

This clone was seen only a few times. The rearrangement joins TRBV6-5 to TRBJ2-5; D may be TRBD1 (6 bases). The CDR3 consists of 15 residues. CDR1 MNHEY and CDR2 SVGAGI come from the germline V gene. V lost 0 bases and J 7 bases, leaving 15 bases between the germline ends. The CDR3 DNA reads TGTGCCAGCAGTTACTCGATTCAGGGGCCTGGGACCCAGTACTTC. As protein: CASSYSIQGPGTQYF.

The gene calls are TRBV4-2 and TRBJ1-5; TRBD1 might be the D (6 bases). Germline CDR1 is LGHNA and CDR2 is YNFKEQ. Trimming cost V 1 base and J 5 bases, with 33 bases left between them. The CDR3 covers 22 residues. CDR3 sequence: CASSQVVFRAFESPRGYQPQHF. CDR3 nucleotides: TGTGCCAGCAGCCAAGTAGTATTTCGGGCATTCGAGTCACCCAGGGGATATCAGCCCCAGCATTTT.

The chain is built from TRBV29-1 and TRBJ2-7; 9 bases line up with TRBD1. The CDR3 length is 13 residues. Germline lookup yields CDR1 SQVTM and CDR2 ANQGSEA. The V gene end was trimmed by 7 bases and the J gene end by 2 bases; junction bases not matched to a gene: 6. The CDR3 sequence: CSGSGQGTYEQYF. The CDR3 coding sequence is TGCAGCGGAAGTGGACAGGGGACCTACGAGCAGTACTTC.

CDR3 sequence: CASSEWGHMNTEAFF. The CDR3 nucleotides read TGTGCCAGCAGTGAATGGGGACATATGAACACTGAAGCTTTCTTT. The V gene is TRBV25-1, the J gene TRBJ1-1; a weak D match, TRBD1 (6 bases). Germline CDR1 MGHDK, CDR2 SYGVNS. The CDR3 is made up of 15 amino acids. V lost 1 base and J lost 0, with 9 bases in between.